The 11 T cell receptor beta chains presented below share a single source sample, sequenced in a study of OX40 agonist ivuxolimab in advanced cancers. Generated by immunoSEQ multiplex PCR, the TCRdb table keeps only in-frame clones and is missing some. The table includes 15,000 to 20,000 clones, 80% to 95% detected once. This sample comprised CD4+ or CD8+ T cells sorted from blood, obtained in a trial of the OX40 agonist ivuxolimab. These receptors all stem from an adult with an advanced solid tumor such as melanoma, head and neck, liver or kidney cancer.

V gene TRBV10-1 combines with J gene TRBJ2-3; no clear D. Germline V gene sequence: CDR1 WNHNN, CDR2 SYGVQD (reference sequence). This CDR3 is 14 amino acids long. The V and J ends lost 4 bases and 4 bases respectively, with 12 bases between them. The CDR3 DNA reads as TGCGCCAGCAGTGGGCCCCTTACTCCAGATACGCAGTATTTT. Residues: CASSGPLTPDTQYF.

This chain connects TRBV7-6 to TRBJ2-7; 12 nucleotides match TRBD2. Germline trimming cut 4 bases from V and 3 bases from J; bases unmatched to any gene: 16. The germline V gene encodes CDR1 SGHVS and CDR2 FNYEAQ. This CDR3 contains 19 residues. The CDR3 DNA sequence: TGTGCCAGCAGCTCAAGAGGGGCTAGCGGGGGGGAGCCGGACTACGAGCAGTACTTC. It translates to CASSSRGASGGEPDYEQYF. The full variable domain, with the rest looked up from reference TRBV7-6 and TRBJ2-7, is GAGVSQSPRYKVTKRGQDVALRCDPISGHVSLYWYRQALGQGPEFLTYFNYEAQQDKSGLPNDRFSAERPEGSISTLTIQRTEQRDSAMYRCASSSRGASGGEPDYEQYFGPGTRLTVT.

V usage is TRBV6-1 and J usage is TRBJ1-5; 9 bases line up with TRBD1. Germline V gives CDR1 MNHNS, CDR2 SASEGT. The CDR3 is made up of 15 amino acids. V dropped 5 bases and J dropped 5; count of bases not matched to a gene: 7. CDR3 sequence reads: CASSIGTGSDQPQHF. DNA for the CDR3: TGTGCCAGCAGTATTGGGACAGGGAGCGATCAGCCCCAGCATTTT.

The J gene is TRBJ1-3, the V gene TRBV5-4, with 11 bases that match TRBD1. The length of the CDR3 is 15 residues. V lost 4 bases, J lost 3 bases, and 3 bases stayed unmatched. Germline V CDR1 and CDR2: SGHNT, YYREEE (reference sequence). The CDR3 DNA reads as TGTGCCAGCAGCCAGGACAGGGGGCTTGGAAACACCATATATTTT. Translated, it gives CASSQDRGLGNTIYF.

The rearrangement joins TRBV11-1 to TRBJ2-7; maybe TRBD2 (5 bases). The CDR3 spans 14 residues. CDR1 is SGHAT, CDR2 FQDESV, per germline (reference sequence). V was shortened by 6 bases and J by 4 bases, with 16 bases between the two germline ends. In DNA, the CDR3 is TGTGCCAGCAGTTCGAGAGGGAGCCATTACGAGCAGTACTTC. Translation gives CASSSRGSHYEQYF.

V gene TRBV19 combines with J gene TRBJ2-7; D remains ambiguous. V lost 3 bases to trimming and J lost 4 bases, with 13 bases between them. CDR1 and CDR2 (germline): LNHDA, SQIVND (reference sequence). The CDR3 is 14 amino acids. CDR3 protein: CASSMWTGTYEQYF. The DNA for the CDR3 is TGTGCCAGTAGTATGTGGACCGGTACTTACGAGCAGTACTTC. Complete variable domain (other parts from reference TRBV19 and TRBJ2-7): DGGITQSPKYLFRKEGQNVTLSCEQNLNHDAMYWYRQDPGQGLRLIYYSQIVNDFQKGDIAEGYSVSREKKESFPLTVTSAQKNPTAFYLCASSMWTGTYEQYFGPGTRLTVT.

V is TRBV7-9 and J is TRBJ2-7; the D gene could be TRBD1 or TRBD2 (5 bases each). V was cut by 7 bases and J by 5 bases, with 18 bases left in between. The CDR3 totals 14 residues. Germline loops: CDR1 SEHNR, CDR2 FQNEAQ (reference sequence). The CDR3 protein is CASTKLSGPDEQYF. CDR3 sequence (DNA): TGTGCCAGCACCAAGTTGTCGGGGCCCGACGAGCAGTACTTC.

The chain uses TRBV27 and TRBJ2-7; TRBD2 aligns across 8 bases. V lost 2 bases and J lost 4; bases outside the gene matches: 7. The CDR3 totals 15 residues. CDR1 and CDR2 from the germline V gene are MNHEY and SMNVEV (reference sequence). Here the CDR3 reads CASSLVGGGLYEQYF. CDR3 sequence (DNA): TGTGCCAGCAGTTTAGTCGGCGGGGGGCTATACGAGCAGTACTTC.

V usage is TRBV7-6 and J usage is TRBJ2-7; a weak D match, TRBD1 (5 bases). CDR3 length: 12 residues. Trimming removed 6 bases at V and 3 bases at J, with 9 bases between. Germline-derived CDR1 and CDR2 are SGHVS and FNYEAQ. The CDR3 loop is CASRGRGYEQYF. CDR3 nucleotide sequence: TGTGCCAGCAGGGGTAGGGGCTACGAGCAGTACTTC.

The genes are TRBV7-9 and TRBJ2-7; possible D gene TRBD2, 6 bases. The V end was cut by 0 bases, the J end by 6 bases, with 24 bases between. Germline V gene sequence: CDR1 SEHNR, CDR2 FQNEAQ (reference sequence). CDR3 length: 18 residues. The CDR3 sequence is CASSLAGFSAGRVSEQYF. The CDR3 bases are TGTGCCAGCAGCTTAGCCGGGTTTTCAGCGGGCCGAGTATCCGAGCAGTACTTC.

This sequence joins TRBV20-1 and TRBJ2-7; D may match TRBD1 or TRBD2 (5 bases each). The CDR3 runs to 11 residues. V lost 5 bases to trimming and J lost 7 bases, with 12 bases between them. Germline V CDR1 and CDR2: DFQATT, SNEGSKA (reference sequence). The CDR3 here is CSASQGGEQYF. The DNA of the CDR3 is TGCAGTGCTTCTCAGGGCGGGGAGCAGTACTTC.